What follows are 6 T cell receptor beta chains derived from one specimen sequenced in a study of T cell responses to AZD1222 COVID-19 vaccine. Clones were sequenced by immunoSEQ multiplex PCR, and TCRdb holds only the in-frame ones, with some missing. The table records about 170,000 clones, 80% to 90% of them present only once. Sequencing used peripheral blood, obtained on day 0 of AZD1222 vaccination. These receptors were taken from an adult in good health.

The chain has TRBV28 and TRBJ2-1; 7 bases line up with TRBD1. The CDR3 extends over 13 amino acids. With 3 bases clipped from V and 4 bases from J, the junction kept 0 bases outside the gene matches. CDR1 and CDR2 from the germline V gene are MDHEN and SYDVKM. This CDR3 reads CASSLGQYNEQFF. The CDR3 DNA is TGTGCCAGCAGTTTGGGACAGTACAATGAGCAGTTCTTC.

The chain joins TRBV7-9 to TRBJ2-5; 7 bases fit TRBD1. The CDR3 is 15 amino acids. V gave up 5 bases and J gave up 5 bases; unmatched junction bases: 11. CDR1 SEHNR and CDR2 FQNEAQ come from the germline V gene (reference sequence). The CDR3 protein is CASSPFGQVGETQYF. As DNA, the CDR3 is TGTGCCAGCAGCCCTTTCGGACAGGTCGGGGAGACCCAGTACTTC.

The V call is TRBV27, the J call TRBJ1-1; TRBD1 might be the D (6 bases). The V end lost 2 bases, the J end lost 4 bases, and 17 bases lay between the germline ends. CDR3 length: 16 amino acids. Per the germline V gene, CDR1 is MNHEY and CDR2 is SMNVEV (reference sequence). This chain's CDR3 is CASSLGQPGTGTEAFF. CDR3 nucleotides: TGTGCCAGCAGTTTAGGACAGCCGGGCACGGGCACTGAAGCTTTCTTT.

The V and J genes are TRBV12-3 or TRBV12-4 and TRBJ1-1; D gene ambiguous. The V and J ends lost 3 bases and 1 base respectively, with 6 bases between them. The CDR3 contains 13 residues. For the CDR3, the DNA is TGTGCCAGCAGTTTGGGCCGGAACACTGAAGCTTTCTTT. This translates into CASSLGRNTEAFF.

The CDR3 loop is CASSQEGRPEAFF. CDR3 sequence (DNA): TGCGCCAGCAGCCAAGAAGGAAGGCCTGAAGCTTTCTTT. This chain connects TRBV4-1 to TRBJ1-1; D gene uncertain. CDR3 size: 13 residues. Looked up from germline, CDR1 is MGHRA and CDR2 is YSYEKL. Trimming cost V 0 bases and J 6 bases, with 8 bases left between them.

The V and J genes are TRBV4-1 and TRBJ2-1; 12 bases are a match to TRBD1. The V gene end was trimmed by 2 bases and the J gene end by 8 bases; junction bases not matched to a gene: 7. Germline V gene data show CDR1 as MGHRA and CDR2 as YSYEKL. The CDR3 length is 16 residues. The CDR3 protein is CASSQTPGQGAYEQFF. CDR3 coding DNA: TGCGCCAGCAGCCAAACACCGGGACAGGGGGCCTATGAGCAGTTCTTC.